One T cell receptor beta chain is described in this entry. Its specificity is not known. Between the trimmed V and J ends, which lost 0 bases and 3 bases, there was a span of 6 bases. The CDR3 extends over 14 amino acids. Germline loops: CDR1 SGHNT, CDR2 YYREEE (reference sequence). Data came from immunoSEQ multiplex PCR; TCRdb stores just in-frame clones and leaves some out. The sample consists of roughly 30,000 clones, roughly 90% of them appearing once. This sample is drawn from a study of T cells in localized non-small cell lung cancer. Study-wide results and caveats: Median around 56 top-100 tumor clones were shared with paired adjacent lung. The study linked higher blood T cell density to longer overall survival.

V is TRBV5-4 and J is TRBJ1-4; D not resolved. This clonotype originated in a woman aged 35 to 75 with stage I lung adenocarcinoma. Material: peripheral blood, obtained before any cancer treatment. CDR3 sequence reads: CASSLGRANEKLFF. DNA of the CDR3: TGTGCCAGCAGCTTGGGAAGAGCTAATGAAAAACTGTTTTTT.